These 15 T cell receptor beta chains were sequenced from one sample in a study of shared clonotypes between healthy human individuals. This table comes from immunoSEQ multiplex PCR, and its TCRdb copy is limited to in-frame clones, with some not included. The sample records 550,000 to 800,000 clones, about 90% being singletons. Sequences were obtained from memory CD8+ T cells from PBMCs. Subset here: CD45RO+ cells pooled with CCR7-negative TemRA cells. Receptors originate from a man younger than 30 in good health. Some clones in this sample may be carry-over from other donors' samples.

The chain links TRBV29-1 to TRBJ2-2; D is possibly TRBD1 (5 bases). The CDR3 totals 13 residues. The V end was cut by 3 bases, the J end by 4 bases, with 9 bases between. The V gene's germline CDR1 is SQVTM and CDR2 ANQGSEA. DNA for the CDR3: TGCAGCGTTGAGGGCAGGGTCACCGGGGAGCTGTTTTTT. It encodes CSVEGRVTGELFF.

The rearrangement uses TRBV11-2 and TRBJ2-5; D is perhaps TRBD1 (5 bases). Germline values: CDR1 SGHAT, CDR2 FQNNGV. The V and J ends lost 4 bases and 2 bases respectively, with 17 bases between them. This CDR3 is built from 16 residues. The CDR3 region has the DNA TGTGCCAGCAGCTCTTTGACAGAATACACGCAAGAGACCCAGTACTTC. It is translated as CASSSLTEYTQETQYF. Full variable domain (outside the CDR3, taken from reference TRBV11-2 and TRBJ2-5): EAGVAQSPRYKIIEKRQSVAFWCNPISGHATLYWYQQILGQGPKLLIQFQNNGVVDDSQLPKDRFSAERLKGVDSTLKIQPAKLEDSAVYLCASSSLTEYTQETQYFGPGTRLLVL.

This clone was seen once. V is TRBV19 and J is TRBJ2-7, with D possibly TRBD1 on 6 matching bases. The V gene lost 5 bases and the J gene lost 4 bases, with 15 bases spanning the gap. This CDR3 has 14 residues. Germline CDR1 reads LNHDA; CDR2 reads SQIVND (reference sequence). The CDR3 protein is CASSPRRQEYEQYF. CDR3 in DNA: TGTGCCAGTAGTCCCCGTCGACAGGAATACGAGCAGTACTTC.

A note on this clone: The sample contains more than one DNA sequence encoding this CDR3. CDR3: CASSLDTGELFF. The CDR3 region has the DNA TGTGCCAGCAGTTTAGACACCGGGGAGCTGTTTTTT. The chain uses TRBV27 and TRBJ2-2; D unresolved. V lost 2 bases, J lost 3 bases, and 1 base lay in between. The CDR3 is 12 amino acids. Germline CDR1 and CDR2: MNHEY and SMNVEV (reference sequence).

The chain combines TRBV28 with TRBJ2-3; 12 bases align to TRBD2. The CDR3 extends over 15 amino acids. Germline loops: CDR1 MDHEN, CDR2 SYDVKM. V gave up 6 bases and J gave up 6 bases; unmatched junction bases: 7. In DNA form, the CDR3 reads TGTGCCAGCAGCCAGACTAGCGGGAGTGAGGATACGCAGTATTTT. This sequence encodes CASSQTSGSEDTQYF.

The V and J genes are TRBV19 and TRBJ2-1; 8 bases match TRBD2. This CDR3 has 18 amino acids. After removal of 3 bases from V and 0 bases from J, the junction contained 10 bases not matched to a gene. From germline, CDR1 is LNHDA and CDR2 SQIVND (reference sequence). The CDR3 DNA reads TGTGCCAGTAGTATCGGAATCCGCGGGAGGAGCTCCTACAATGAGCAGTTCTTC. This encodes CASSIGIRGRSSYNEQFF.

V gene TRBV5-6 combines with J gene TRBJ1-1; no reliable D call. This CDR3 contains 12 residues. Trimming pared 4 bases from V and 6 bases from J, leaving 10 bases between. Germline assignment: CDR1 SGHDT and CDR2 YYEEEE. The CDR3 bases are TGTGCCAGCAGCCGGACTCTCTCTGAAGCTTTCTTT. Translation: CASSRTLSEAFF.

The chain carries TRBV7-7 and TRBJ2-1, with TRBD2 identical over 8 bases. Per germline, CDR1 SSHAT and CDR2 FNYEAQ (reference sequence). This CDR3 region has 15 residues. V lost 5 bases to trimming and J lost 3 bases; unmatched junction nucleotides: 6. CDR3 sequence: CASSDGLAVYNEQFF. The CDR3 DNA reads as TGTGCCAGCAGCGACGGACTAGCCGTCTACAATGAGCAGTTCTTC.

This clone was seen a single time. This chain uses TRBV5-1 with TRBJ1-5; TRBD1 might be the D (5 bases). The V gene lost 1 base and the J gene lost 3 bases, with 11 bases spanning the gap. The CDR3 covers 15 residues. Germline V gene lookup returns CDR1 SGHRS and CDR2 YFSETQ. This CDR3 is CASSLWPGTNQPQHF. The DNA of the CDR3 is TGCGCCAGCAGCTTGTGGCCGGGGACCAATCAGCCCCAGCATTTT.

The rearrangement uses TRBV5-6 and TRBJ2-6; no clear D. Germline CDR1 and CDR2: SGHDT and YYEEEE. Trimming shortened V by 6 bases and J by 3 bases, and 16 bases separated the two germline ends. This CDR3 comprises 16 residues. The CDR3 is CASNTPEWIGANVLTF. For the CDR3, the DNA is TGTGCCAGCAATACCCCAGAGTGGATTGGGGCCAACGTCCTGACTTTC.

The genes are TRBV28 and TRBJ2-1; 8 positions match TRBD2. Germline trimming cut 6 bases from V and 1 base from J; bases unmatched to any gene: 5. Germline CDR1 is MDHEN and CDR2 is SYDVKM. CDR3 length: 15 amino acids. CDR3 loop: CASRAIAGSYNEQFF. As DNA, the CDR3 is TGTGCCAGCAGGGCGATAGCGGGATCCTACAATGAGCAGTTCTTC.

V is TRBV6-5 and J is TRBJ1-1; D is ambiguous. The V end was cut by 4 bases, the J end by 8 bases, with 8 bases between. There are 11 residues in the CDR3. Germline CDR1 reads MNHEY; CDR2 reads SVGAGI. The CDR3 region has the DNA TGTGCCAGCAGTTTTGGACCAGAAGCTTTCTTT. It codes for CASSFGPEAFF.

This chain joins TRBV28 and TRBJ2-3, with 12 bases identical to TRBD2. The ends lost 10 bases at V and 3 bases at J; junction bases unmatched: 14. CDR3 length equals 17 residues. Germline-derived CDR1 and CDR2 are MDHEN and SYDVKM. The CDR3 here is CATSTWGLAGGTDTQYF. CDR3 nucleotides: TGTGCCACTTCAACGTGGGGGCTAGCGGGAGGGACAGATACGCAGTATTTT.

This chain joins TRBV15 and TRBJ2-7; 8 bases are a match to TRBD1. The CDR3 loop spans 14 amino acids. V shed 5 bases, J shed 6 bases, and the junction held 9 bases outside the gene matches. Germline V CDR1 and CDR2: LNHNV, YYDKDF (reference sequence). The CDR3 coding sequence is TGTGCCACCAGCGTCGACGGACAGGGAGGCGAGCAGTACTTC. This encodes CATSVDGQGGEQYF.

V is TRBV11-2 and J is TRBJ2-1; no clear D. The CDR3 spans 16 residues. Trimming stripped 2 bases from V and 2 bases from J, with 13 bases between. The germline V gene encodes CDR1 SGHAT and CDR2 FQNNGV. As DNA, the CDR3 is TGTGCCAGCAGCTTACTCTCGACTCGGACCTACAATGAGCAGTTCTTC. This translates into CASSLLSTRTYNEQFF.